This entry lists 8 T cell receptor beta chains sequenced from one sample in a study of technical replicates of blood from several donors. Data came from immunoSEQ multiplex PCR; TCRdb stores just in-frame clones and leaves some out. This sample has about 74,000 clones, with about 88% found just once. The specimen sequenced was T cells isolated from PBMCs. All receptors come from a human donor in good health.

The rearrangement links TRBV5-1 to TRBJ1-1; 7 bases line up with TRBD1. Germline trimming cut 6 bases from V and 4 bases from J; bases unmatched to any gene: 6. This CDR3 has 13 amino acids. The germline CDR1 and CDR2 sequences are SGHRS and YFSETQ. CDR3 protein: CASTVAGGTEAFF. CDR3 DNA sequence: TGCGCCAGCACGGTAGCAGGGGGCACTGAAGCTTTCTTT.

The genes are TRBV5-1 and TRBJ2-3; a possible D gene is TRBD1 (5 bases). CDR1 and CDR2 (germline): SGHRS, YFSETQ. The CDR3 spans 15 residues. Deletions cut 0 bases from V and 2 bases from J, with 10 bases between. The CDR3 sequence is CASSLEGVFTDTQYF. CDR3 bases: TGCGCCAGCAGCTTGGAAGGGGTGTTCACAGATACGCAGTATTTT.

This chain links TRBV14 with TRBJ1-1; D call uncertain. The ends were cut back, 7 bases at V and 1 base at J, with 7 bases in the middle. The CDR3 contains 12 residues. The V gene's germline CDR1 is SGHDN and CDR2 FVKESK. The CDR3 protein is CASTDWNTEAFF. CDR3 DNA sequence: TGTGCCAGCACCGACTGGAACACTGAAGCTTTCTTT.

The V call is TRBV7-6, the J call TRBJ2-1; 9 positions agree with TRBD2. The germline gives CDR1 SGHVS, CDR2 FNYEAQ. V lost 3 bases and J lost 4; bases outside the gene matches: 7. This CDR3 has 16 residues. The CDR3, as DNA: TGTGCCAGCAGCTTCACCTCGACTAGCGGATACAATGAGCAGTTCTTC. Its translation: CASSFTSTSGYNEQFF.

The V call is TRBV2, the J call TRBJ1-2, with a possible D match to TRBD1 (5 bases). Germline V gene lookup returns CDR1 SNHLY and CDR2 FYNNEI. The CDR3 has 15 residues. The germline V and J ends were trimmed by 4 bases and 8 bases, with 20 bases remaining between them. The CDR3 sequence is CASSAPREEKRGYTF. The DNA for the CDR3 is TGTGCCAGCAGTGCTCCCAGGGAGGAAAAACGGGGCTACACCTTC.

The CDR3 DNA reads as TGTGCCAGCAGTCCAGGGGGTCCTAATGAAAAACTGTTTTTT. Protein product: CASSPGGPNEKLFF. The chain combines TRBV2 with TRBJ1-4, with TRBD1 identical over 7 bases. The V gene's germline CDR1 is SNHLY and CDR2 FYNNEI. V dropped 5 bases and J dropped 3; count of bases not matched to a gene: 3. The CDR3 runs to 14 residues.

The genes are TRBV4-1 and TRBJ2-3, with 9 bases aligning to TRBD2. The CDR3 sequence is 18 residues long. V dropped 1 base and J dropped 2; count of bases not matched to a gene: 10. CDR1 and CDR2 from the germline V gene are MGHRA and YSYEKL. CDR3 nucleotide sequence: TGCGCCAGCAGCCAAGCGGTCCTAGCGGGACAAATCACAGATACGCAGTATTTT. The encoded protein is CASSQAVLAGQITDTQYF.

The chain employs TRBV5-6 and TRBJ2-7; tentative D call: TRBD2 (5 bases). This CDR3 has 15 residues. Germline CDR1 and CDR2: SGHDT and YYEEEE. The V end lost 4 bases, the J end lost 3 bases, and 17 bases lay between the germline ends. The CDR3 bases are TGTGCCAGCAGCATAATCGGTGGAGGCGACTACGAGCAGTACTTC. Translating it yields CASSIIGGGDYEQYF.